This TCR beta chain was found in a study of beta chain features in type 1 diabetes. Per donor, one heparinised blood draw averaged around 0.12 L. Without exception, sorted populations had purity beyond 95%. There are a few counts of this clone. Its antigen is as yet unknown. The V end was cut by 2 bases, the J end by 4 bases, with 14 bases between. The germline gives CDR1 SGHTA, CDR2 FQGNSA. The CDR3 contains 15 residues. Investigators reverse transcribed all isolated RNA, so they sequenced expressed TCRB transcripts. Clones were sequenced by immunoSEQ multiplex PCR, and TCRdb holds only the in-frame ones, with some missing. The data hold about 620,000 clones, with roughly 15% observed a single time. Study findings and constraints: Sampled from patients, naive, central memory and Treg TCRB repertoires appeared more similar than those sampled from healthy donors. Type 1 diabetes patients showed fewer insertions and more deletions at VDJ junctions.

The clonotype comes from a man aged 18 to 29 in good health. The chain links TRBV7-2 to TRBJ1-2, with a tentative D call TRBD1 (5 bases). Sequenced input: naive CD4+ T cells from blood. The CDR3 here is CASSLSQGASYGYTF. CDR3 sequence (DNA): TGTGCCAGCAGCTTATCCCAGGGTGCGTCCTATGGCTACACCTTC.